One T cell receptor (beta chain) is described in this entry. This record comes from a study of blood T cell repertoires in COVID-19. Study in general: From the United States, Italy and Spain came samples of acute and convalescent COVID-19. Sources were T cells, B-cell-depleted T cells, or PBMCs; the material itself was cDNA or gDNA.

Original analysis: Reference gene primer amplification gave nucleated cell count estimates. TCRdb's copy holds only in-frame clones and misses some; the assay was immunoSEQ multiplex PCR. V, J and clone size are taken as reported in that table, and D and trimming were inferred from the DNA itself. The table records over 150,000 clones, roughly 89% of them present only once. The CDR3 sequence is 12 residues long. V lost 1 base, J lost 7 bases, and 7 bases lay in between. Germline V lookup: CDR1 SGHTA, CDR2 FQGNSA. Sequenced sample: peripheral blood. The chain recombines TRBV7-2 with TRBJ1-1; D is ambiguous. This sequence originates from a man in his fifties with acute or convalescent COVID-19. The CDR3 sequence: CASSLGGIEAFF. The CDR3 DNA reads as TGTGCCAGCAGCTTAGGAGGTATTGAAGCTTTCTTT.